Here is one T cell receptor (beta chain) with its context. TCRdb's table, derived via immunoSEQ multiplex PCR, lists solely in-frame clones and lacks some. The sample contains 250,000 or so clones, around nine tenths of which appear only once. J lost 6 bases, V lost 3 bases, and 7 bases had no gene match. Germline V lookup: CDR1 MDHEN, CDR2 SYDVKM. The CDR3 totals 17 residues. The study drew participants aged roughly 18 to 89 years from about two dozen US areas. These data originate in a study of blood T cell repertoires in COVID-19. The rearrangement joins TRBV28 to TRBJ2-1; TRBD2 matches 14 bases. The sequencing sample was made of PBMCs or T cells enriched from blood (not recorded which). This TCR came from a woman in her forties or fifties who had recovered from COVID-19. CDR3 sequence reads: CASSLPGLAGAGNEQFF. CDR3 DNA sequence: TGTGCCAGCAGTTTGCCGGGACTAGCGGGAGCGGGCAATGAGCAGTTCTTC.